Listed below are T cell receptor beta chains from one sample, sequenced in a study of T-cell reconstitution after alpha-beta-depleted transplantation in children. TCRdb reprocessed the PCR reads with MiXCR, giving one entry per CDR3 protein. The table shows some 200,000 distinct CDR3 sequences, with around 9.7% occurring only once. The specimen was PBMCs from the stem cell graft donor, collected from the stem cell graft. The source is a human donor who donated a stem cell graft to a child with SCID. Each CDR3 is given with its conserved first and last residue. The order of the fields is J gene, clone size, D gene, V gene, CDR3 protein, CDR3 DNA. A D gene is named only where the DNA matches it firmly. Size is omitted from some rows. Given values are once, few, many or a class for expanded clones.

J: TRBJ1-6
size: many
D: -
V: TRBV6-2/TRBV6-3
CDR3: CASSYLRDKSPEPEYNSPLHF
DNA: TGTGCCAGCAGTTACCTCCGGGACAAGTCCCCCGAGCCCGAGTATAATTCACCCCTCCACTTT

J: TRBJ2-1
size: many
D: -
V: TRBV5-1
CDR3: CASSYGGGGVNEQFF
DNA: TGCGCCAGCAGCTATGGGGGAGGAGGGGTCAATGAGCAGTTCTTC

J: TRBJ1-2
size: many
D: TRBD1
V: TRBV12-3/TRBV12-4
CDR3: CASSPRRGRDGYTF
DNA: TGTGCCAGCAGTCCCCGCAGGGGGCGGGATGGCTACACCTTC

J: TRBJ1-1
size: many
D: -
V: TRBV12-3/TRBV12-4
CDR3: CASTRPLNTEAFF
DNA: TGTGCCAGCACCAGGCCGTTGAACACTGAAGCTTTCTTT

J: TRBJ2-2
size: many
D: -
V: TRBV27
CDR3: CATRGTDSANTGELFF
DNA: TGTGCCACCAGAGGTACCGACAGCGCGAACACCGGGGAGCTGTTTTTT

J: TRBJ1-2
size: -
D: -
V: TRBV7-2
CDR3: CASSLAAVGLGSYGYTF
DNA: TGTGCCAGCAGCTTAGCTGCGGTAGGGCTGGGGAGCTATGGCTACACCTTC

J: TRBJ1-2
size: many
D: TRBD1
V: TRBV28
CDR3: CASRHTGQGAGGYTF
DNA: TGTGCCAGCAGACACACTGGGCAGGGGGCGGGTGGCTACACCTTC

J: TRBJ1-2
size: many
D: TRBD1
V: TRBV5-1
CDR3: CASSFDRGHGYTF
DNA: TGCGCCAGCAGTTTTGACAGGGGGCATGGCTACACCTTC

J: TRBJ2-6
size: many
D: -
V: TRBV6-1
CDR3: CATKTRGSGANVLTF
DNA: TGTGCCACCAAGACGCGGGGATCAGGGGCCAACGTCCTGACTTTC

J: TRBJ1-1
size: -
D: TRBD1
V: TRBV3-1
CDR3: CAIRKNPGQGAMNTEAFF
DNA: TGTGCCATCAGAAAAAACCCGGGACAGGGGGCAATGAACACTGAAGCTTTCTTT

J: TRBJ1-1
size: many
D: -
V: TRBV20-1
CDR3: CSARGMAGDFF
DNA: TGCAGTGCTAGAGGGATGGCAGGGGACTTCTTT

J: TRBJ2-5
size: many
D: -
V: TRBV10-3
CDR3: CAISESGVETQYF
DNA: TGTGCCATCAGTGAGTCGGGGGTTGAGACCCAGTACTTC

J: TRBJ1-5
size: -
D: TRBD1
V: TRBV28
CDR3: CASSHDRGNQPQHF
DNA: TGTGCCAGCAGTCATGACAGGGGCAATCAGCCCCAGCATTTT

J: TRBJ2-3
size: many
D: -
V: TRBV7-9
CDR3: CASSSELEGDTQYF
DNA: TGTGCCAGCAGCTCGGAACTAGAAGGAGATACGCAGTATTTT

J: TRBJ2-3
size: many
D: -
V: TRBV7-2
CDR3: CASSLIGGGPGADTQYF
DNA: TGTGCCAGCAGCTTAATAGGTGGGGGCCCCGGGGCAGATACGCAGTATTTT

J: TRBJ2-3
size: many
D: -
V: TRBV5-1
CDR3: CASSLDGGLADTQYF
DNA: TGCGCCAGCAGCTTGGACGGGGGGCTGGCAGATACGCAGTATTTT

J: TRBJ1-3
size: many
D: -
V: TRBV20-1
CDR3: CSASSGSGNTIYF
DNA: TGCAGTGCTAGTTCGGGCTCTGGAAACACCATATATTTT

J: TRBJ2-3
size: -
D: -
V: TRBV5-1
CDR3: CASSRPPDTQSF
DNA: TGCGCCAGCAGCCGACCCCCAGATACGCAGTCTTTT

J: TRBJ2-5
size: many
D: -
V: TRBV5-1
CDR3: CASSLLGHQETQYF
DNA: TGCGCCAGCAGCTTGCTCGGACACCAAGAGACCCAGTACTTC

J: TRBJ1-4
size: many
D: TRBD1
V: TRBV18
CDR3: CASSPTGGYPEKLFF
DNA: TGTGCCAGCTCACCGACAGGGGGCTACCCTGAAAAACTGTTTTTT

J: TRBJ1-2
size: many
D: -
V: TRBV20-1
CDR3: CSARHGYTGYTF
DNA: TGCAGTGCTAGACACGGGTATACTGGCTACACCTTC

J: TRBJ1-2
size: many
D: -
V: TRBV5-5
CDR3: CASSSNHQTGFYGYTF
DNA: TGTGCCAGCAGCTCGAACCACCAAACAGGGTTCTATGGCTACACCTTC

J: TRBJ1-1
size: many
D: -
V: TRBV25-1
CDR3: CASSENRVFTEAFF
DNA: TGTGCCAGCAGTGAGAATCGGGTTTTCACTGAAGCTTTCTTT

J: TRBJ2-1
size: many
D: -
V: TRBV7-2
CDR3: CASSYDSYNEQFF
DNA: TGTGCCAGCAGCTACGACTCCTACAATGAGCAGTTCTTC

J: TRBJ2-7
size: many
D: -
V: TRBV28
CDR3: CASSSGVSDEQYF
DNA: TGTGCCAGCAGTTCCGGGGTCTCGGACGAGCAGTACTTC

J: TRBJ1-1
size: many
D: -
V: TRBV12-3/TRBV12-4
CDR3: CASILDLGFQGLLGTEAFF
DNA: TGTGCCAGCATCTTGGACCTGGGTTTTCAGGGCTTGTTGGGCACTGAAGCTTTCTTT

J: TRBJ2-7
size: many
D: TRBD1
V: TRBV20-1
CDR3: CSATLGTGGREQYF
DNA: TGCAGTGCTACCCTGGGGACAGGGGGACGTGAGCAGTACTTC

J: TRBJ2-1
size: few
D: -
V: TRBV6-5
CDR3: CASSSVRGDSSYNEQFF
DNA: TGTGCCAGCAGCTCAGTCCGGGGCGATAGCTCCTACAATGAGCAGTTCTTC

J: TRBJ1-6
size: many
D: -
V: TRBV20-1
CDR3: CSASPPGVGNSPLHF
DNA: TGCAGTGCTAGCCCCCCGGGTGTGGGGAATTCACCCCTCCACTTT

J: TRBJ2-7
size: -
D: -
V: TRBV20-1
CDR3: CSASRLSDPYEQYF
DNA: TGCAGTGCTAGCCGACTGAGTGACCCCTACGAGCAGTACTTC

J: TRBJ1-2
size: -
D: -
V: TRBV4-1
CDR3: CASSPIPIGGYTF
DNA: TGCGCCAGCAGTCCAATCCCTATAGGAGGCTACACCTTC

J: TRBJ1-5
size: many
D: -
V: TRBV5-6
CDR3: CASSFLRGNQPQHF
DNA: TGTGCCAGCAGCTTTCTTAGGGGCAATCAGCCCCAGCATTTT

J: TRBJ1-2
size: many
D: -
V: TRBV6-5
CDR3: CASRRGAGGYTF
DNA: TGTGCCAGCAGACGGGGGGCGGGCGGCTACACCTTC

J: TRBJ2-1
size: many
D: -
V: TRBV12-3/TRBV12-4
CDR3: CASSYLYFGNEQFF
DNA: TGTGCCAGCAGTTATCTTTATTTTGGGAATGAGCAGTTCTTC

J: TRBJ1-1
size: many
D: -
V: TRBV5-1
CDR3: CASSWGENTEAFF
DNA: TGCGCCAGCAGCTGGGGCGAGAACACTGAAGCTTTCTTT

J: TRBJ1-2
size: many
D: -
V: TRBV20-1
CDR3: CSASTRVHYGYTF
DNA: TGCAGTGCCTCGACCAGGGTGCACTATGGCTACACCTTC

J: TRBJ2-3
size: many
D: -
V: TRBV5-1
CDR3: CASSQGGGVTDTQYF
DNA: TGCGCCAGCAGCCAGGGGGGGGGAGTCACAGATACGCAGTATTTT

J: TRBJ2-5
size: few
D: -
V: TRBV4-2
CDR3: CASSHPYGSGETQYF
DNA: TGTGCCAGCAGCCATCCGTATGGTAGCGGCGAGACCCAGTACTTC

J: TRBJ2-2
size: many
D: -
V: TRBV20-1
CDR3: CSARAGTHASTGELFF
DNA: TGCAGTGCCCGCGCCGGGACACACGCATCCACCGGGGAGCTGTTTTTT

J: TRBJ2-7
size: many
D: -
V: TRBV2
CDR3: CASSVTSYEQYF
DNA: TGTGCCAGCAGTGTTACCTCCTACGAGCAGTACTTC

J: TRBJ2-3
size: many
D: TRBD1
V: TRBV11-2
CDR3: CASSLMGQESTDTQYF
DNA: TGTGCCAGCAGCTTAATGGGACAGGAGAGCACAGATACGCAGTATTTT

J: TRBJ1-1
size: many
D: TRBD1
V: TRBV7-2
CDR3: CASSLRGRASDRGNTEAFF
DNA: TGTGCCAGCAGCTTAAGGGGGCGGGCCTCGGACAGGGGGAACACTGAAGCTTTCTTT

J: TRBJ2-5
size: many
D: TRBD1
V: TRBV3-1
CDR3: CASSRRTGLLKGETQYF
DNA: TGTGCCAGCAGCCGCAGGACAGGCCTGTTGAAGGGGGAGACCCAGTACTTC

J: TRBJ1-2
size: once
D: TRBD1
V: TRBV5-1
CDR3: CASSPTGGDAGGYTF
DNA: TGCGCCAGCAGCCCAACAGGGGGCGATGCGGGTGGCTACACCTTC

J: TRBJ2-6
size: many
D: -
V: TRBV4-3
CDR3: CASSQDFGSGANVLTF
DNA: TGCGCCAGCAGCCAAGATTTCGGCTCTGGGGCCAACGTCCTGACTTTC

J: TRBJ1-1
size: many
D: -
V: TRBV20-1
CDR3: CSAKWGQARNTEAFF
DNA: TGCAGTGCTAAATGGGGTCAGGCTAGGAACACTGAAGCTTTCTTT

J: TRBJ2-3
size: many
D: TRBD2
V: TRBV20-1
CDR3: CSASGGAVDTQYF
DNA: TGCAGTGCTAGCGGGGGGGCCGTAGATACGCAGTATTTT

J: TRBJ2-5
size: few
D: -
V: TRBV24-1
CDR3: CATSDPRPHQETQYF
DNA: TGTGCCACCAGTGATCCGCGACCCCACCAAGAGACCCAGTACTTC

J: TRBJ2-7
size: many
D: -
V: TRBV7-2
CDR3: CASSLLNYEQYF
DNA: TGTGCCAGCAGCTTACTCAATTACGAGCAGTACTTC

J: TRBJ2-1
size: many
D: TRBD2
V: TRBV3-1
CDR3: CASSPTSGYYNEQFF
DNA: TGTGCCAGCAGCCCCACTAGCGGGTACTACAATGAGCAGTTCTTC

J: TRBJ2-3
size: many
D: -
V: TRBV10-3
CDR3: CAIADSTDTQYF
DNA: TGTGCCATCGCGGACAGCACAGATACGCAGTATTTT

J: TRBJ2-2
size: many
D: TRBD1
V: TRBV27
CDR3: CASRPRDRTTGELFF
DNA: TGTGCCAGCAGGCCCCGGGACAGGACGACCGGGGAGCTGTTTTTT

J: TRBJ2-7
size: many
D: -
V: TRBV6-5
CDR3: CASSYSGGSSYEQYF
DNA: TGTGCCAGCAGTTACTCCGGGGGTAGCTCCTACGAGCAGTACTTC

J: TRBJ1-5
size: many
D: -
V: TRBV27
CDR3: CASSLSWGDSNQPQHF
DNA: TGTGCCAGCAGTTTATCGTGGGGGGATAGCAATCAGCCCCAGCATTTT

J: TRBJ1-2
size: many
D: -
V: TRBV10-3
CDR3: CAISGIGFNYGYTF
DNA: TGTGCCATCAGTGGTATAGGTTTTAACTATGGCTACACCTTC

J: TRBJ2-7
size: many
D: -
V: TRBV14
CDR3: CASSPSSRGYEQYF
DNA: TGTGCCAGCAGCCCCTCATCAAGGGGCTACGAGCAGTACTTC

J: TRBJ1-2
size: many
D: -
V: TRBV3-1
CDR3: CASSRREQGGYGYTF
DNA: TGTGCCAGCAGCCGTAGGGAACAAGGGGGCTATGGCTACACCTTC